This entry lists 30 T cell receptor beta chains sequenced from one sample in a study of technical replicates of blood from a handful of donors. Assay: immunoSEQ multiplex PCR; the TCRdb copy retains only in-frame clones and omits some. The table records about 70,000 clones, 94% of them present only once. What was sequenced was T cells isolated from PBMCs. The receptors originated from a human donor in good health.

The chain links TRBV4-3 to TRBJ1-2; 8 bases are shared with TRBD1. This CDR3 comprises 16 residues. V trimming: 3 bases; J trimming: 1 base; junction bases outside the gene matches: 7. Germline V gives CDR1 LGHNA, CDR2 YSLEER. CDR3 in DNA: TGCGCCAGCAGCCATACCGGGACAGGAATTAACTATGGCTACACCTTC. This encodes CASSHTGTGINYGYTF.

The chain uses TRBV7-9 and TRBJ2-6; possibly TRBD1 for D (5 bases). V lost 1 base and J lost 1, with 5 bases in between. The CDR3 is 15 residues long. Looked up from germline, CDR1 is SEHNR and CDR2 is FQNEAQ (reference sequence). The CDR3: CASSLGQSGANVLTF. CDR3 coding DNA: TGTGCCAGCAGCTTAGGACAGTCTGGGGCCAACGTCCTGACTTTC.

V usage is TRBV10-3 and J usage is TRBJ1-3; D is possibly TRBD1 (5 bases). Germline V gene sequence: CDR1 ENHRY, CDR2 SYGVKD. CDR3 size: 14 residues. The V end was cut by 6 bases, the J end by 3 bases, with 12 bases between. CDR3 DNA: TGTGCCATCAGCGTTTTGACAGATGGAAACACCATATATTTT. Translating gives CAISVLTDGNTIYF.

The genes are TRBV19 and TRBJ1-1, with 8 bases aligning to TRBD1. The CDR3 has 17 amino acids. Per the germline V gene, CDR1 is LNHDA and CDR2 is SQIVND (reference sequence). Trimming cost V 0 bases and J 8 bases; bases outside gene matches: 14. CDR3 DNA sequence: TGTGCCAGTAGTATAGATCTTGGGGCAGGGGGCTTATTAGAAGCTTTCTTT. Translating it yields CASSIDLGAGGLLEAFF.

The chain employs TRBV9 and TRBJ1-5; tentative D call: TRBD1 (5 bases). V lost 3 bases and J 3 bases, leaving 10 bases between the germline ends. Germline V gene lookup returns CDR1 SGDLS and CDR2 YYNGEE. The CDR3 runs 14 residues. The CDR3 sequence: CASSAGIANQPQHF. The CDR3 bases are TGTGCCAGCAGCGCAGGGATTGCCAATCAGCCCCAGCATTTT.

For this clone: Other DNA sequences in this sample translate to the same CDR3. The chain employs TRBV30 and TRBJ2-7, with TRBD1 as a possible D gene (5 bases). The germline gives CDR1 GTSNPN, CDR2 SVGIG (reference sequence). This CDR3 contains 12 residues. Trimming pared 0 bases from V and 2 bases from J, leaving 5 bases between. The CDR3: CAWSVGAYEQYF. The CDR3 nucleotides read TGTGCCTGGAGTGTAGGGGCCTACGAGCAGTACTTC.

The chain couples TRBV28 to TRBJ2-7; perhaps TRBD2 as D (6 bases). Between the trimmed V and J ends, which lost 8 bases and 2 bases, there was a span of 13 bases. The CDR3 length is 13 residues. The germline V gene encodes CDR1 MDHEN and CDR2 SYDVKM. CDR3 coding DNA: TGTGCCAGCCAAGGAGGGTATACCTACGAGCAGTACTTC. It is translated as CASQGGYTYEQYF.

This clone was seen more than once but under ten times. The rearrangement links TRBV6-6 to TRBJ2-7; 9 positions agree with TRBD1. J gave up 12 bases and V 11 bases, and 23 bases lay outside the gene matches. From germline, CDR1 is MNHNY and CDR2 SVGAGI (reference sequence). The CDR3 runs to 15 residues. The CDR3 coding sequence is TGTGCCGAGTCGGGACAGGGATATGGTCTAGCGGTTCGGTACTTC. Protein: CAESGQGYGLAVRYF.

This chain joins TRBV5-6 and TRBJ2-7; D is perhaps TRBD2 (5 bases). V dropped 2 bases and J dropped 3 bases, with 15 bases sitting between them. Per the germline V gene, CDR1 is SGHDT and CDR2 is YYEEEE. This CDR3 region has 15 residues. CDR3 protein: CASSLPPGIGYEQYF. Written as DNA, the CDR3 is TGTGCCAGCAGCTTACCCCCCGGGATAGGCTACGAGCAGTACTTC.

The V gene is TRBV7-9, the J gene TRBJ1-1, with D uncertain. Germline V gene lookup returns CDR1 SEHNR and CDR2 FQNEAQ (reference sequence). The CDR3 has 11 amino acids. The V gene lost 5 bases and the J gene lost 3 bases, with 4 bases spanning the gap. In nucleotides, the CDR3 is TGTGCCAGCAGCCCCGACACTGAAGCTTTCTTT. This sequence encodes CASSPDTEAFF.

The CDR3 is CASSVTSGYNGELFF. The CDR3 bases are TGTGCCAGCAGCGTAACTAGCGGGTATAACGGGGAGCTGTTTTTT. The V call is TRBV9, the J call TRBJ2-2; 9 bases match TRBD2. The germline V gene has CDR1 SGDLS and CDR2 YYNGEE. The length of the CDR3 is 15 residues. The V and J ends lost 1 base and 7 bases, in that order; junction bases with no gene match: 5.

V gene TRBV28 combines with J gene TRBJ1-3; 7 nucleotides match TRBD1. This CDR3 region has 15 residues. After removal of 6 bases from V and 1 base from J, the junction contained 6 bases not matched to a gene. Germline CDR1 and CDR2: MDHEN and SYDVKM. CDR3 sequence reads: CASSQGQVSGNTIYF. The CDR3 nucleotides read TGTGCCAGCAGCCAAGGACAGGTTTCTGGAAACACCATATATTTT.

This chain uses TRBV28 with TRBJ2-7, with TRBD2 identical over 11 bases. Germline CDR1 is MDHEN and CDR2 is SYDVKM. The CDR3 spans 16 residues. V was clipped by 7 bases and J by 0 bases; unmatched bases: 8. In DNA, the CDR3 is TGTGCCAGCAAGGGACTAGCGGCCATACCCTCCTACGAGCAGTACTTC. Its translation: CASKGLAAIPSYEQYF.

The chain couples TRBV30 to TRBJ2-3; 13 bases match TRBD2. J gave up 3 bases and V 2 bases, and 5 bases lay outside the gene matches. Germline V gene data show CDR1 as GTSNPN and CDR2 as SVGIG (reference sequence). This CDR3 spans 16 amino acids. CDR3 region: CAWSFGLAGETDTQYF. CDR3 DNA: TGTGCCTGGAGTTTCGGACTAGCGGGGGAGACAGATACGCAGTATTTT.

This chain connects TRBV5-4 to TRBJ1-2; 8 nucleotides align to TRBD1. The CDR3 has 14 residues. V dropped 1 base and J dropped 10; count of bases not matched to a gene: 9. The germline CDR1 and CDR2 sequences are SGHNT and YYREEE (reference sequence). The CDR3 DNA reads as TGTGCCAGCAGCTTGCCTGGGACAGGTTCCTTCTACACCTTC. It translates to CASSLPGTGSFYTF.

This CDR3 is CASHLGGNTEAFF. The CDR3 nucleotides are TGTGCCAGCCACCTCGGGGGTAACACTGAAGCTTTCTTT. The chain couples TRBV6-5 to TRBJ1-1; maybe TRBD1 (5 bases). The CDR3 has 13 amino acids. In germline, CDR1 is MNHEY, CDR2 SVGAGI. Trimming took off 8 bases at V and 2 bases at J, with 12 bases between the two ends.

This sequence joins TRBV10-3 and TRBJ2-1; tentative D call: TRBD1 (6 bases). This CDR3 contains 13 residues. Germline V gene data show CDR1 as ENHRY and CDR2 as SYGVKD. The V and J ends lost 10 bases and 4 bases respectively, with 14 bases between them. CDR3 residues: CATRDGTYNEQFF. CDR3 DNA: TGTGCCACCCGCGATGGGACATACAATGAGCAGTTCTTC.

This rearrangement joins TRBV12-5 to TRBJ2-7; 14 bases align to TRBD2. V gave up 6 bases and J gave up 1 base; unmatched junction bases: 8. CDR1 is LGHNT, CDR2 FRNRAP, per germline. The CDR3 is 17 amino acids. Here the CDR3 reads CASGQGLAGVGSYEQYF. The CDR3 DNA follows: TGTGCTAGTGGCCAGGGACTAGCGGGAGTGGGGTCCTACGAGCAGTACTTC.

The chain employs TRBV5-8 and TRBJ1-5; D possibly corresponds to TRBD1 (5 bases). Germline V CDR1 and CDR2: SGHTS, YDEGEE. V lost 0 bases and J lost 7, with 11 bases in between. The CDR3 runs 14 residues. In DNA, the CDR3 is TGTGCCAGCAGCTTGGACGGGGGAAACCAGCCCCAGCATTTT. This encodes CASSLDGGNQPQHF.

For the CDR3, the DNA is TGTGCCAGCAGTTTACCGGGACAGGGCCACGAGCAGTACTTC. Translation gives CASSLPGQGHEQYF. The chain combines TRBV28 with TRBJ2-7, with 9 nucleotides matching TRBD1. The CDR3 spans 14 residues. Trimming cost V 2 bases and J 5 bases; bases outside gene matches: 4. The germline CDR1 and CDR2 sequences are MDHEN and SYDVKM.

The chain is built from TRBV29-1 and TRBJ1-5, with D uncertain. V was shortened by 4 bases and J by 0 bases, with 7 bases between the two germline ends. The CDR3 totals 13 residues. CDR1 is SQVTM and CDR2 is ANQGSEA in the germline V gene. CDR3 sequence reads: CSVGGYSNQPQHF. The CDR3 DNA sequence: TGCAGCGTTGGCGGTTATAGCAATCAGCCCCAGCATTTT.

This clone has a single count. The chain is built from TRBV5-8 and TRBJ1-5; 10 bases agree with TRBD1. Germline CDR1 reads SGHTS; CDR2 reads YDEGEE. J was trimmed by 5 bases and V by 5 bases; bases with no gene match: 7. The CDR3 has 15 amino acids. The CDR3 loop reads CASRRHGTGDQPQHF. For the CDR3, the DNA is TGTGCCAGCAGAAGACACGGGACAGGGGATCAGCCCCAGCATTTT.

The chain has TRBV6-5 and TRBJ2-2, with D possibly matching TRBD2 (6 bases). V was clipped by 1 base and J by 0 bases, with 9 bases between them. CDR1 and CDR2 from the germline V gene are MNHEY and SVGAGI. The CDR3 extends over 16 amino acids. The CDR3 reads CASSYFRGTNTGELFF. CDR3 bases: TGTGCCAGCAGTTACTTCCGGGGGACGAACACCGGGGAGCTGTTTTTT.

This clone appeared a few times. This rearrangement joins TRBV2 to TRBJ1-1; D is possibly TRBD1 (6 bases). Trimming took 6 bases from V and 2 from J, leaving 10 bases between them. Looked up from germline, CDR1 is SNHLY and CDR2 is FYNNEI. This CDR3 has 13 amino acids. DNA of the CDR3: TGTGCCAGCAGAGTGGACAGTAACACTGAAGCTTTCTTT. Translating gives CASRVDSNTEAFF.

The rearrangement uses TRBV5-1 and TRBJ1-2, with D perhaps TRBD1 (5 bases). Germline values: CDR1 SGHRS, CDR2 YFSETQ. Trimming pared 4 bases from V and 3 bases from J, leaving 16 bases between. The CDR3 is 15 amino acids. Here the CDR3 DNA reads TGCGCCAGCAGCCCCAGGCCAGGGAAGGACTATGGCTACACCTTC. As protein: CASSPRPGKDYGYTF.

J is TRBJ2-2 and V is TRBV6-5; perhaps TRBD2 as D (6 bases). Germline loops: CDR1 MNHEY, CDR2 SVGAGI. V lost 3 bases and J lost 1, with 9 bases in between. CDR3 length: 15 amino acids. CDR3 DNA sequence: TGTGCCAGCAGTTATTTTAGCGGGAACACCGGGGAGCTGTTTTTT. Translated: CASSYFSGNTGELFF.

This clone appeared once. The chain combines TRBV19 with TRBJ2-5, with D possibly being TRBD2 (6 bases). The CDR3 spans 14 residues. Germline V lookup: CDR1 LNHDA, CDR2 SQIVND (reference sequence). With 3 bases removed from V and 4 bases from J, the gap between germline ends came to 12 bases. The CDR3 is CASSIGGILETQYF. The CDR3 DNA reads TGTGCCAGTAGTATCGGCGGGATACTAGAGACCCAGTACTTC.

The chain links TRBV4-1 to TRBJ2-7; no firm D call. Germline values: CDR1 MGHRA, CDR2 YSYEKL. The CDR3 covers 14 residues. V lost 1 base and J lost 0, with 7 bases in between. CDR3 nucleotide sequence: TGCGCCAGCAGCCAAGTCTCCAGCTCCTACGAGCAGTACTTC. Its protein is CASSQVSSSYEQYF.

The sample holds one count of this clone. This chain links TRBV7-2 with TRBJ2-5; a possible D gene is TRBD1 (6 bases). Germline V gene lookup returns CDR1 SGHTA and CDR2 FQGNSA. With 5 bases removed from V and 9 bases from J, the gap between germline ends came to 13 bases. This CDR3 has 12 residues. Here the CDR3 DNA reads TGTGCCAGCAGCCCCGCCCAGGGGTCCCAGTACTTC. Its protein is CASSPAQGSQYF.

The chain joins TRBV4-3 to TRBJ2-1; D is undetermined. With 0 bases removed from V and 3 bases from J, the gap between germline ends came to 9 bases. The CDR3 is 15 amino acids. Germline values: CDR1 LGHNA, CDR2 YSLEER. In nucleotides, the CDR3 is TGCGCCAGCAGCCAAGACAGTGGTCTCTACAATGAGCAGTTCTTC. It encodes CASSQDSGLYNEQFF.